This T cell receptor (beta chain) was identified in a study of cytomegalovirus exposure and HLA in healthy donors. Study conclusions and caveats: When analyzed later, the rates of TCR association showed variation by HLA locus, with DRB1 the most and HLA-C the fewest. As a later analysis revealed, most CMV-associated TCR beta chains appeared HLA-restricted. The authors considered a cluster of highly shared sequence variants likely to be a sequencing artifact. The study listed roughly 160 cytomegalovirus-associated TCR beta chains.

PCR primers comprised 60 Vbeta and 13 Jbeta primers. Generated by immunoSEQ multiplex PCR, the TCRdb table keeps only in-frame clones and is missing some. The profile shows approximately 170,000 clones, roughly 80% of them singletons. In the case of this clone: What it binds is unknown.

The sequence came from a male donor in good health and CMV-seronegative. The sample taken for sequencing was PBMCs.

The CDR3, as DNA: TGTGCCAGTAGCGTCCTGACGGGGAACACCGGGGAGCTGTTTTTT. This gives the protein CASSVLTGNTGELFF. The rearrangement links TRBV19 to TRBJ2-2; D is uncertain. The V gene lost 6 bases and the J gene lost 1 base, with 12 bases spanning the gap. This CDR3 spans 15 amino acids. CDR1 and CDR2 (germline): LNHDA, SQIVND (reference sequence).